This record concerns one TCR beta chain sequence. Its antigen is not identified. Generation of TCR beta libraries employed quantitative 5'-RACE incorporating molecular barcodes. Each CDR3 protein is one row after TCRdb ran MiXCR on the 5' RACE reads. The sample carries about 90,000 distinct CDR3 sequences, approximately 8.9% recorded once. The data originate from a study of CD8 T cells in ankylosing spondylitis. Study outcomes and limitations: Clones tied to disease were said to be significantly enriched in matched ankylosing spondylitis synovial fluid. A subset of motif variants has previously been described in the synovial fluid and blood of reactive arthritis. For ankylosing spondylitis blood, a TCR beta motif of under ten highly homologous variants appeared characteristic. A CD8+ phenotype characterized the disease-linked clones, which were relatively rare in peripheral blood.

CDR1 and CDR2 from the germline V gene are SGDLS and YYNGEE. Trimming left V 2 bases short and J 2 bases short, with 10 bases between. The CDR3 is made up of 14 amino acids. Sequencing input: blood, either unsorted or a sorted T cell fraction (not recorded which). V gene TRBV9 combines with J gene TRBJ1-2, with D tentatively TRBD1 (6 bases). This clonotype originated in a male donor with ankylosing spondylitis. The CDR3 is CASSVGTGNYGYTF. The DNA for the CDR3 is TGTGCCAGCAGCGTCGGTACAGGGAACTATGGCTACACCTTC.